The sequence of this TCR beta chain was determined in a study of T-cell memory formation after mild COVID-19. The wider study: Each donor largely had its own TCR clusters. Points from the study as a whole: There was a balanced CD4/CD8 profile in clones contracting day 15 to 85, and later expanders leaned CD4+. The authors left the SARS-CoV-2 specificity of second-wave clones peaking on day 37 unconfirmed.

This clonotype turned up a few times. Its target is not known. TCRdb fed the 5' RACE reads into MiXCR, producing one record per CDR3 protein. This sample has some 120,000 distinct CDR3 sequences; approximately 5.9% occur once, and the top ten carry approximately 2.3%. The junction had 4 bases not matched to a gene; V was cut back by 3 bases and J by 3 bases. Germline V lookup: CDR1 KGHDR, CDR2 SFDVKD. CDR3 length: 15 amino acids. The source of this sequence is an adult woman who had mild COVID-19 (a few samples of this study predate the infection). Cell type and time point are not known. The gene calls are TRBV24-1 and TRBJ2-1, with TRBD2 matching over 7 bases. Source material: PBMCs or a T cell subset sorted from them (not recorded which). The CDR3 spells CATSDRAGRYNEQFF. DNA of the CDR3: TGTGCCACCAGTGATAGAGCGGGGCGCTACAATGAGCAGTTCTTC.